This T cell receptor (beta chain) was observed in a study of OX40 agonist ivuxolimab in advanced cancers. Findings and caveats of the study: Not determined was the antigen specificity of the expanded peripheral T cells. Relatively little clonal expansion, among the lowest observed, appeared in partial responders at 0.1-3.0 mg/kg.

The CDR3 totals 13 residues. Germline-derived CDR1 and CDR2 are SSHAT and FNYEAQ (reference sequence). As concerns this clone: As yet, its antigen is unknown. Mismatch with germline at one junction end may stem from a read error.

Some clones are missing from TCRdb's copy, which holds only in-frame ones; the method was immunoSEQ multiplex PCR. The sample yields 34,000 or so clones, 75% to 85% seen once. The specimen comprised CD4+ or CD8+ T cells sorted from blood, sampled in a trial of the OX40 agonist ivuxolimab. The sequence was collected from an adult with an advanced solid tumor such as melanoma, head and neck, liver or kidney cancer. The chain is built from TRBV7-7 and TRBJ2-5, with 7 positions matching TRBD1. This CDR3 is CASSRDRAETQYF. CDR3 DNA: TGTGCTAGCAGCCGTGACAGGGCAGAGACCCAGTACTTC. The full variable domain, with the rest looked up from reference TRBV7-7 and TRBJ2-5, is GAGVSQSPRYKVTKRGQDVTLRCDPISSHATLYWYQQALGQGPEFLTYFNYEAQPDKSGLPSDRFSAERPEGSISTLTIQRTEQRDSAMYRCASSRDRAETQYFGPGTRLLVL.